These 6 T cell receptor beta chains were sequenced from one sample in a study of cytomegalovirus exposure and HLA in healthy donors. It was with 60 Vbeta and 13 Jbeta primers that the PCR ran. Data came from immunoSEQ multiplex PCR; TCRdb stores just in-frame clones and leaves some out. The sample contains roughly 180,000 clones, around 77% of which appear only once. The sequenced sample was PBMCs. Source of these receptors: a woman aged 25-40 years in good health and CMV-seronegative.

The J gene is TRBJ1-1, the V gene TRBV2; 9 nucleotides align to TRBD1. V gave up 1 base and J gave up 1 base; unmatched junction bases: 7. This CDR3 region has 17 residues. Germline-derived CDR1 and CDR2 are SNHLY and FYNNEI. In nucleotides, the CDR3 is TGTGCCAGCAGTGAAGTGGGGACAGGGTCTAGGAACACTGAAGCTTTCTTT. As protein: CASSEVGTGSRNTEAFF.

This clone turned up a few times. The rearrangement links TRBV9 to TRBJ2-1; 8 nucleotides match TRBD2. The trim removed 0 bases at V and 4 bases at J, leaving 12 bases unmatched. Looked up from germline, CDR1 is SGDLS and CDR2 is YYNGEE. The CDR3 has 18 amino acids. The CDR3, as DNA: TGTGCCAGCAGCGTAGGGTCGTTTGCCGGGACTAGGTACAATGAGCAGTTCTTC. This translates into CASSVGSFAGTRYNEQFF.

V gene TRBV1 combines with J gene TRBJ1-2; the table's D call, TRBD1, has no DNA check behind it. TRBV1 is deemed a pseudogene. This CDR3 spans 21 amino acids. CDR3 DNA sequence: TGCACCAGCAGCCAAGATCTAGGAGCCGGGACAGGGGATTTATTGTTCTATGGCTACACCTTC. This gives the protein CTSSQDLGAGTGDLLFYGYTF.

The rearrangement links TRBV9 to TRBJ2-3; D not certain. This CDR3 is built from 13 residues. Germline assignment: CDR1 SGDLS and CDR2 YYNGEE. V was cut by 0 bases and J by 10 bases, with 12 bases left in between. This chain's CDR3 is CASSVGGSMAQYF. CDR3 nucleotides: TGTGCCAGCAGCGTAGGAGGATCAATGGCGCAGTATTTT. The full variable domain, completed using reference TRBV9 and TRBJ2-3, is DSGVTQTPKHLITATGQRVTLRCSPRSGDLSVYWYQQSLDQGLQFLIQYYNGEERAKGNILERFSAQQFPDLHSELNLSSLELGDSALYFCASSVGGSMAQYFGPGTRLTVL.

The rearrangement links TRBV5-1 to TRBJ1-5; D is uncertain. CDR1 SGHRS and CDR2 YFSETQ come from the germline V gene. The CDR3 spans 13 residues. Trimming pared 0 bases from V and 5 bases from J, leaving 6 bases between. The CDR3 nucleotides read TGCGCCAGCAGCTTGGCTTCGGATCAGCCCCAGCATTTT. Translated, it gives CASSLASDQPQHF.

This clone was seen only a few times. This chain joins TRBV28 and TRBJ1-1; D is perhaps TRBD1 (5 bases). Germline V lookup: CDR1 MDHEN, CDR2 SYDVKM. V was shortened by 1 base and J by 13 bases, with 16 bases between the two germline ends. The CDR3 spans 13 residues. This chain's CDR3 is CASSLLARGVGFF. CDR3 nucleotide sequence: TGTGCCAGCAGTTTATTGGCCCGGGGGGTGGGTTTCTTT.